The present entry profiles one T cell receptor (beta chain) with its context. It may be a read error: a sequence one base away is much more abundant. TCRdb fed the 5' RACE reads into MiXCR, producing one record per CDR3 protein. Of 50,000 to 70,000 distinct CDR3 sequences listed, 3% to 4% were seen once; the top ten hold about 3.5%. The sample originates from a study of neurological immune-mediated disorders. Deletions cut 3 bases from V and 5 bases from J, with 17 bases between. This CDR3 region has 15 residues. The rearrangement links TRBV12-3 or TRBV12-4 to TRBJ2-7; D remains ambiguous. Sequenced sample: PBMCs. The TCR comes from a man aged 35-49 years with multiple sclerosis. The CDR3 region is CASSFGRTIVNEQYF. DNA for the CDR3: TGTGCCAGCAGTTTCGGGCGAACGATAGTCAACGAGCAGTACTTC.